This T cell receptor (beta chain) was captured by sequencing in a study of human T cells and chemical hapten exposure. The time point is: patch test 2, 6 weeks after DPC sensitization. Treatment specified: therapeutic diphenylcyclopropenone sensitization with weekly scalp DPC. V lost 8 bases to trimming and J lost 2 bases, with 12 bases between them. This CDR3 region has 13 residues. Authors' methods: There were a median of approximately 100,000 TCRs per sample, with a range from roughly 20,000 to 700,000. TCRdb re-analysed the RACE reads in MiXCR, keeping a single row per CDR3 protein. V and J calls and clone size were set by TCRdb, not the authors. The table has about 84,000 distinct CDR3 sequences, 10% seen once. This clonotype was counted many times.

The starting material was whole blood, obtained in connection with sensitization to the hapten diphenylcyclopropenone (DPC). This TCR derives from a woman younger than 45 with alopecia areata. Some clones in this sample may be carry-over from other donors' samples. This chain joins TRBV12-3 or TRBV12-4 and TRBJ2-5; D not certain. The CDR3 region is CASLDPLQETQYF. In DNA, the CDR3 is TGTGCCAGCCTAGATCCCTTACAAGAGACCCAGTACTTC.